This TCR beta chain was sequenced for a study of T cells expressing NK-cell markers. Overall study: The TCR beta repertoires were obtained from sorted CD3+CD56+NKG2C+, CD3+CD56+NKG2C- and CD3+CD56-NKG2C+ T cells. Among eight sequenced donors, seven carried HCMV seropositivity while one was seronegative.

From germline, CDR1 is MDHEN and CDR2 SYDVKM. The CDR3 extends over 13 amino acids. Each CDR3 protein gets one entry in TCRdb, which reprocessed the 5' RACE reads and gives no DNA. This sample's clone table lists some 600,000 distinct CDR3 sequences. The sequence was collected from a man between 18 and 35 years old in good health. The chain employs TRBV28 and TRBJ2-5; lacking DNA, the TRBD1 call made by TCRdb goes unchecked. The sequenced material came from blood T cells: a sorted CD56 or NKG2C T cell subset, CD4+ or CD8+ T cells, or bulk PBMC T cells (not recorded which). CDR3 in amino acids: CASNPDRVETQYF. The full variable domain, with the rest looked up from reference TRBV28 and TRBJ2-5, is DVKVTQSSRYLVKRTGEKVFLECVQDMDHENMFWYRQDPGLGLRLIYFSYDVKMKEKGDIPEGYSVSREKKERFSLILESASTNQTSMYLCASNPDRVETQYFGPGTRLLVL.